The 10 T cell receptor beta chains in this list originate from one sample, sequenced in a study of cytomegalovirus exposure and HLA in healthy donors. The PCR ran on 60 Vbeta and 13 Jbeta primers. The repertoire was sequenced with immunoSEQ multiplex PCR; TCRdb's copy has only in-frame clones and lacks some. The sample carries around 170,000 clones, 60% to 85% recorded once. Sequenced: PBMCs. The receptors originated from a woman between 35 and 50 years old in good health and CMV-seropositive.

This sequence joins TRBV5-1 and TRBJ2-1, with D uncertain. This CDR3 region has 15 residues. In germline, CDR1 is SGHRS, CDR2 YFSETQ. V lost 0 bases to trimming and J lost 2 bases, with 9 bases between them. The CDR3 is CASSLDISTYNEQFF. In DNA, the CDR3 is TGCGCCAGCAGCTTGGACATTTCGACCTACAATGAGCAGTTCTTC.

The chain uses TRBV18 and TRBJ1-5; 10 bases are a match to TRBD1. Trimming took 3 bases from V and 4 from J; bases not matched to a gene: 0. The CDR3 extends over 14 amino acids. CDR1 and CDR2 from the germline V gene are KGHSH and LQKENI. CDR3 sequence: CASSPGQGNQPQHF. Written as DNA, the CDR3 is TGTGCCAGCTCACCGGGACAGGGGAATCAGCCCCAGCATTTT.

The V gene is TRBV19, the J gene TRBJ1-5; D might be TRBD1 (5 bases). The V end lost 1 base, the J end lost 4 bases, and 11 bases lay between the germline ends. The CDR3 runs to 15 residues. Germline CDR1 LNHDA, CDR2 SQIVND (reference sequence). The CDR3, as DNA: TGTGCCAGTAGTATAGGCGGGGGGATTAATCAGCCCCAGCATTTT. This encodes CASSIGGGINQPQHF.

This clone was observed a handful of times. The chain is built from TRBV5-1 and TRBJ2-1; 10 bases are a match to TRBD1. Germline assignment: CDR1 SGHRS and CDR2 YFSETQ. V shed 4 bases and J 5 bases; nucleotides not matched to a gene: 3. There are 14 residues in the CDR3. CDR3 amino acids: CASSPGQGNNEQFF. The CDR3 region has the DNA TGCGCCAGCAGCCCGGGACAGGGGAACAATGAGCAGTTCTTC.

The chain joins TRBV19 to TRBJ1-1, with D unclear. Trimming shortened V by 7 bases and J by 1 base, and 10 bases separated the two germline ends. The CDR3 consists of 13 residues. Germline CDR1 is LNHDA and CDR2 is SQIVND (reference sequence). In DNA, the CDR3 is TGTGCCAGTACCTGGACTCCGAACACTGAAGCTTTCTTT. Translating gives CASTWTPNTEAFF.

CDR3 region: CASSLGQGTTEAFF. The CDR3 coding sequence is TGTGCCAGCAGTTTGGGACAGGGGACGACTGAAGCTTTCTTT. This rearrangement joins TRBV28 to TRBJ1-1; 10 bases align to TRBD1. Losses at the gene ends were 3 bases for V and 5 bases for J; bases not matched to a gene: 3. Germline V gene sequence: CDR1 MDHEN, CDR2 SYDVKM. The length of the CDR3 is 14 residues.

The CDR3 sequence is CASSLSLAGGFEQFF. DNA for the CDR3: TGTGCCAGCAGCTTGTCACTAGCGGGAGGGTTCGAGCAGTTCTTC. V is TRBV7-8 and J is TRBJ2-1, with 13 positions matching TRBD2. CDR1 is SGHVS and CDR2 is FQNEAQ in the germline V gene. CDR3 length: 15 amino acids. V dropped 3 bases and J dropped 10; count of bases not matched to a gene: 6.

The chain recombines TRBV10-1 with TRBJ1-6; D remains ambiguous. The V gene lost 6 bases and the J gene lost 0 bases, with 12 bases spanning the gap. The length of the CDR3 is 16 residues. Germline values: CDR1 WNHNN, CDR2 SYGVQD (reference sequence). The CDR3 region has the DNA TGCGCCAGCAGCGACTTAAGACTCTCCTATAATTCACCCCTCCACTTT. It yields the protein CASSDLRLSYNSPLHF.

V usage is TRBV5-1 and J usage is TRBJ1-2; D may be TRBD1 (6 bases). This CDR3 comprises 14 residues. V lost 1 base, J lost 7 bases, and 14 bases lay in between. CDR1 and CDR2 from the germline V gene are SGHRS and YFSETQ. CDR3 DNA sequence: TGCGCCAGCAGCTTGTCAGGGGATTGGGCTGGCTACACCTTC. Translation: CASSLSGDWAGYTF.

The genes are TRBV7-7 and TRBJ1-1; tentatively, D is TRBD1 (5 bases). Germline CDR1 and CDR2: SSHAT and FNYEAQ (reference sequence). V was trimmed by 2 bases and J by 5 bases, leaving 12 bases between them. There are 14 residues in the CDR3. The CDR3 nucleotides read TGTGCCAGCAGCTTACCCAGGGTCACGACTGAAGCTTTCTTT. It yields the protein CASSLPRVTTEAFF.